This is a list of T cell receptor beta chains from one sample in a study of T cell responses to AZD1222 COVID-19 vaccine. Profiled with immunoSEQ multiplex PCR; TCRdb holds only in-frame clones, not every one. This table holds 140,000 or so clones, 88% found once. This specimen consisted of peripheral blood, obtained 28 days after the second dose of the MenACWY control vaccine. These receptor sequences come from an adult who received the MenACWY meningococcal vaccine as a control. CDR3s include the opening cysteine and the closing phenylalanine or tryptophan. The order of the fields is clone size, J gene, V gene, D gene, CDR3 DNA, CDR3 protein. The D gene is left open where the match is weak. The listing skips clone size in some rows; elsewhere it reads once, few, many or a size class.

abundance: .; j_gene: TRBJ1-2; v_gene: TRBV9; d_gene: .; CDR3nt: TGTGCCAGCAGCGTAGATCTGGGAAACTATGGCTACACCTTC; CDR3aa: CASSVDLGNYGYTF
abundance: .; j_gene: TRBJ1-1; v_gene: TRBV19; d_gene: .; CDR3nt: TGTGCCAGTAGTATATCTGGGGAGGGTAGCACTGAAGCTTTCTTT; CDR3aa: CASSISGEGSTEAFF
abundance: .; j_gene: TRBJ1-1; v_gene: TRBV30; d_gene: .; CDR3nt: TGTGCCTGGAGTCGACAGGCCCTCAACACTGAAGCTTTCTTT; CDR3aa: CAWSRQALNTEAFF
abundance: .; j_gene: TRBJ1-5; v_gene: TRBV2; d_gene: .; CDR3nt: TGTGCCAGCAGTGAAGAGGGTAGTAGTTATCAGCCCCAGCATTTT; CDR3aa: CASSEEGSSYQPQHF
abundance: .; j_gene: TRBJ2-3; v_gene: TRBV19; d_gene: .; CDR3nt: TGTGCCAGTAGTGTACAGGGGTTGCGGGGGGATACGCAGTATTTT; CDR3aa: CASSVQGLRGDTQYF
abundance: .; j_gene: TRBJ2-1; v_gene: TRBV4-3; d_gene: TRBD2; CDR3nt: TGCGCCAGCAGCCAACTAGCGGGATGGGCCAATGAGCAGTTCTTC; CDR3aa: CASSQLAGWANEQFF
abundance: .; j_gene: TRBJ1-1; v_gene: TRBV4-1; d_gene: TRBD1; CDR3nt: TGCGCCAGCAGCCACGCGGGACAGGGGGTTCGGAGCACTGAAGCTTTCTTT; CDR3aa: CASSHAGQGVRSTEAFF
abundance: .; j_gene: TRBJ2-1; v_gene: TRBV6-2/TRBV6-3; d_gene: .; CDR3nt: TGTGCCAGCAGTACCGCCGGGGGGCCGTCCAATGAGCAGTTCTTC; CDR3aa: CASSTAGGPSNEQFF
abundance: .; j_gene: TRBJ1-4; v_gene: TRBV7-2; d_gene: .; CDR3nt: TGTGCCAGCAGCTCCGGGCCAACTAATGAAAAACTGTTTTTT; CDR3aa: CASSSGPTNEKLFF
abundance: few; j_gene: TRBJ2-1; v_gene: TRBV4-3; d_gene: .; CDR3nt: TGCGCCAGCAGCCAATTTTCCGGAGCAGCTGAGCAGTTCTTC; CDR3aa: CASSQFSGAAEQFF
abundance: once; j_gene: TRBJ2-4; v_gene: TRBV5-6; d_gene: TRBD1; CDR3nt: TGTGCCAGCAGCTTGGGCTCCGGGACAGGGGGAAACATTCAGTACTTC; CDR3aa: CASSLGSGTGGNIQYF
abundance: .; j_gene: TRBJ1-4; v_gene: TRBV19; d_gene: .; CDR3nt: TGTGCCAGTAGGGTGCGTGCTAATGAAAAACTGTTTTTT; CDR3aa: CASRVRANEKLFF
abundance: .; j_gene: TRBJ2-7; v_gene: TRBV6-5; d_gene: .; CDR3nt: TGTGCCAGCAGTTACTCGTCTAGCGCGTACTCCTACGAGCAGTACTTC; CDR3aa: CASSYSSSAYSYEQYF
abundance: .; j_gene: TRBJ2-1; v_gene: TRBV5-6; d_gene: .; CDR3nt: TGTGCCAGCAGCTTCCTAGGACACCACAATGAGCAGTTCTTC; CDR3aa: CASSFLGHHNEQFF
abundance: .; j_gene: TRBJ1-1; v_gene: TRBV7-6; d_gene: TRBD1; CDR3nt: TGTGCCAGCAGCCCGGGACAGGGCGGCTGGAGGACTGAAGCTTTCTTT; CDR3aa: CASSPGQGGWRTEAFF
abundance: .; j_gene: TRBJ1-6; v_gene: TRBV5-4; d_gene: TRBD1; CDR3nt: TGTGCCAGCAGCTTATCACAGGGGGCGCAGAATTCACCCCTCCACTTT; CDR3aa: CASSLSQGAQNSPLHF
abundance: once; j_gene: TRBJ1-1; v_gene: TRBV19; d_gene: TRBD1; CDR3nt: TGTGCCAGTACCTGGCCGGGACAGGGGGGTACTGAAGCTTTCTTT; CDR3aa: CASTWPGQGGTEAFF
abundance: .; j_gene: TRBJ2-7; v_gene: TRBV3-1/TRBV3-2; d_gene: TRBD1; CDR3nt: TGTGCCAGCACCCGACAGGGGGAACACGAGCAGTACTTC; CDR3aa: CASTRQGEHEQYF
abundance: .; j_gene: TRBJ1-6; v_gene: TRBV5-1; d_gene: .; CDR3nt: TGCGCCAGCAGCTTGGACAGGTCTAATTCACCCCTCCACTTT; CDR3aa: CASSLDRSNSPLHF
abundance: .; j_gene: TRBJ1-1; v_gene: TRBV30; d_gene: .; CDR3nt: TGTGCCTGGAGTGATGGGGTCACTGAAGCTTTCTTT; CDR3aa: CAWSDGVTEAFF
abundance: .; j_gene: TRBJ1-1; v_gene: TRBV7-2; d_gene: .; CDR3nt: TGTGCCAGCAGCACGACGGGAGCCACTGAAGCTTTCTTT; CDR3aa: CASSTTGATEAFF
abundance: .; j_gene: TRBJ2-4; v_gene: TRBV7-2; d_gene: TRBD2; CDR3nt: TGTGCCAGCAGCTACCGACTAGCGGGGACGGGAAAAAACATTCAGTACTTC; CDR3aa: CASSYRLAGTGKNIQYF
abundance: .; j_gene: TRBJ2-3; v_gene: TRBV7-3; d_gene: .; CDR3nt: TGTGCCAGCAGCTTAACGAGGCAAAGCACAGATACGCAGTATTTT; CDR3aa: CASSLTRQSTDTQYF
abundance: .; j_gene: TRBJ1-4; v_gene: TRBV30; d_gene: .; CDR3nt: TGTGCCTGGAGTTCTGGGGGTTTAGGTGAAAAACTGTTTTTT; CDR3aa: CAWSSGGLGEKLFF
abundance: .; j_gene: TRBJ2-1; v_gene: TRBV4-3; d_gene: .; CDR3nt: TGCGCCAGCAGCCAAGATCGGGGTAAGGGCCTCTCCTACAATGAGCAGTTCTTC; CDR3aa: CASSQDRGKGLSYNEQFF
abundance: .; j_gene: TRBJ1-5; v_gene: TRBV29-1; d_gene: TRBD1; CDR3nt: TGCAGCGTTGCAGGGGGTGGTCAGCCCCAGCATTTT; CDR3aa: CSVAGGGQPQHF
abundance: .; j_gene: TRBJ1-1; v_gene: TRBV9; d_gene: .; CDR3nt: TGTGCCAGCAGTATAGGGGGGGGCACTGAAGCTTTCTTT; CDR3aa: CASSIGGGTEAFF
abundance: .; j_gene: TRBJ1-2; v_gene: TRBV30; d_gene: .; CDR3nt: TGTGCCTGGAGTGTAGGCCGGGGTGGGTATGGCTACACCTTC; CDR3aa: CAWSVGRGGYGYTF
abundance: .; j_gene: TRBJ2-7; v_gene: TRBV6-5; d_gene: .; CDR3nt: TGTGCCAGCGGATTTGGAGGGGTCTACGAGCAGTACTTC; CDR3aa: CASGFGGVYEQYF
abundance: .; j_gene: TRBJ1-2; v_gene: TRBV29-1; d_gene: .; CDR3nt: TGCAGCGTTGAAATCACAGATACGAATGGCTACACCTTC; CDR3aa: CSVEITDTNGYTF
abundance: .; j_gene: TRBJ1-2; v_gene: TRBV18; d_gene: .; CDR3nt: TGTGCCAGCTCAGCACATCCGATAAATTCAGGCGCTTATGGCTACACCTTC; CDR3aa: CASSAHPINSGAYGYTF
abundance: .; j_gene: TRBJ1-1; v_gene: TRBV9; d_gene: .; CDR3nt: TGTGCCAGCAGCGTTTCAGGTAACACTGAAGCTTTCTTT; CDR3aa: CASSVSGNTEAFF
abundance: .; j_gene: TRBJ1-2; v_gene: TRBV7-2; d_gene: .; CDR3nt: TGTGCCAGCAGCTCAAGTGCAGTGAACTATGGCTACACCTTC; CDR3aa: CASSSSAVNYGYTF
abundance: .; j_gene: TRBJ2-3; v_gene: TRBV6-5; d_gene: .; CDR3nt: TGCGTCCGGGGCGGGGTCACAGATACGCAGTATTTT; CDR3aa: CVRGGVTDTQYF
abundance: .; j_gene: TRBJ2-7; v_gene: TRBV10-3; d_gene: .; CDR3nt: TGTGCCACTACCTCAGGCAGGGACTACGAGCAGTACTTC; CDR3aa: CATTSGRDYEQYF
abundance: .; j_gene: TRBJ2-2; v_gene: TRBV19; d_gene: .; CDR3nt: TGTGCCAGTAGTACCCTTCGCCAGGGATCGGGGGAGCTGTTTTTT; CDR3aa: CASSTLRQGSGELFF
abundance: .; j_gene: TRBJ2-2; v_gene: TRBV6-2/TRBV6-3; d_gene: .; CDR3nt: TGTGCCAGCAGTTACTGGGACGGAAAAGGGTCCGGGGAGCTGTTTTTT; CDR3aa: CASSYWDGKGSGELFF
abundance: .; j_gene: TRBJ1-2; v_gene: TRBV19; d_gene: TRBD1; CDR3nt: TGTGCCAGTAGTTCGCCGGGACAGGGTCACTATGGCTACACCTTC; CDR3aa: CASSSPGQGHYGYTF
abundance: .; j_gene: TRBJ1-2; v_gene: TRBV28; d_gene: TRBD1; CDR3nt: TGTGCCAGCACCAAGGCAGGGGGCACGTTGGATGGCTACACCTTC; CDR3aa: CASTKAGGTLDGYTF
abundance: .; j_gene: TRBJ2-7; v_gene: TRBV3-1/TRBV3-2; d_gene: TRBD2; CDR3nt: TGTGCCAGCAGCCAAGAGGGACTAGCGGGAGACCACCTCACCCCCCACGAGCAGTACTTC; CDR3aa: CASSQEGLAGDHLTPHEQYF
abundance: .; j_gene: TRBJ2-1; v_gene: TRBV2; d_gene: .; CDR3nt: TGTGCCAGCAGTGTCCCTCCAGGGTACCAGTTCTTC; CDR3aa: CASSVPPGYQFF
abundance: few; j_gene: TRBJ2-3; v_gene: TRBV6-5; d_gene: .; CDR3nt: TGTGCCAGCAAAGTGCCGGGGGGCTTCACAGATACGCAGTATTTT; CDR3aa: CASKVPGGFTDTQYF
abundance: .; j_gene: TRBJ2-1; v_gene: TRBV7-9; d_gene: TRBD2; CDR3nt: TGTGCCAGCAGCAATACCGGGACTAGCGGGGCTACCTCCTACAATGAGCAGTTCTTC; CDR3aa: CASSNTGTSGATSYNEQFF
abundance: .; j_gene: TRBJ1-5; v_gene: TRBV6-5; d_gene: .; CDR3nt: TGTGCCAGCAGAACAACAGGGCTCGCCCAGCCCCAGCATTTT; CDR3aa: CASRTTGLAQPQHF
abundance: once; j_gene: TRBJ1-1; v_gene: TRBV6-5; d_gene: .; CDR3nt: TGTGCCAGCACCTCGGGGGTGAGGAACACTGAAGCTTTCTTT; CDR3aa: CASTSGVRNTEAFF
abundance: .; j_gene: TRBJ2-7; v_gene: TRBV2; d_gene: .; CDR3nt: TGTGCCAGCAGTTACGGGGGCGTGTCCGGCGAGCAGTACTTC; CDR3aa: CASSYGGVSGEQYF
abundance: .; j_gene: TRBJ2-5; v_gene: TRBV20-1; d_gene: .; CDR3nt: TGCAGTGCTAGTGGGCTTGGCGGGGGCCTCCAAGAGACCCAGTACTTC; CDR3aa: CSASGLGGGLQETQYF
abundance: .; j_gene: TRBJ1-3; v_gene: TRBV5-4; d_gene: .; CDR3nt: TGTGCCAGCAGCGACATGAGGGTTAAGGGAAACACCATATATTTT; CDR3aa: CASSDMRVKGNTIYF
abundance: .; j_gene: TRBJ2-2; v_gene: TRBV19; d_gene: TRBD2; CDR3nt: TGTGCCAGTAGTTTCCGACTAGCGGGAGACACCGGGGAGCTGTTTTTT; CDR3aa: CASSFRLAGDTGELFF
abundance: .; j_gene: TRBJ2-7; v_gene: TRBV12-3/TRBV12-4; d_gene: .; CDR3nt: TGTGCCAGCAGTTTGGACGTAGACTACGAGCAGTACTTC; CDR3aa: CASSLDVDYEQYF
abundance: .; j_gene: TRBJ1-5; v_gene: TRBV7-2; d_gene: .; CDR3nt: TGTGCCAGCAGCTTAAAAAGAGGGATGAATCAGCCCCAGCATTTT; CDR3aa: CASSLKRGMNQPQHF
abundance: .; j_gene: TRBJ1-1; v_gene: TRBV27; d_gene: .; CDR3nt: TGTGCCAGCAGGACCCTCGCGGCGGTGAACACTGAAGCTTTCTTT; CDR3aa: CASRTLAAVNTEAFF